A selection of T cell receptor beta chains follows, all from one sample in a study of blood T cell repertoires in COVID-19. Profiling relied on immunoSEQ multiplex PCR, and the TCRdb table lists in-frame clones only, not all of them. The profile shows about 30,000 clones, roughly 88% of them singletons. The specimen was peripheral blood. The receptor set was obtained from a human donor in a cohort sampled during active COVID-19. Each CDR3 is given with its conserved first and last residue. A D gene is named only where the DNA matches it firmly. Clone size appears in some rows only: once, few, many, or a class for an expanded clone.

TRBV15	.	.	TRBJ1-2	CATSRDGAQRRYGYTF	TGTGCCACCAGCAGAGATGGTGCCCAAAGGAGGTATGGCTACACCTTC
TRBV6-6	.	.	TRBJ1-2	CASSYRTGDYGYTF	TGTGCCAGCAGTTACCGGACGGGGGACTATGGCTACACCTTC
TRBV2	TRBD1	.	TRBJ1-2	CASSESRDRGLRHGYTF	TGTGCCAGCAGTGAATCCCGGGACAGGGGGCTAAGGCATGGCTACACCTTC
TRBV18	.	.	TRBJ2-1	CASSPPSGWGNEQFF	TGTGCCAGCTCACCACCGAGCGGTTGGGGCAATGAGCAGTTCTTC
TRBV7-8	.	.	TRBJ1-4	CASSPRGATNEKLFF	TGTGCCAGCAGCCCCCGCGGGGCAACTAATGAAAAACTGTTTTTT
TRBV7-9	TRBD1	few	TRBJ2-7	CASSSTTGGTYEQYF	TGTGCCAGCAGCTCCACGACAGGGGGTACCTACGAGCAGTACTTC
TRBV18	TRBD1	.	TRBJ1-2	CASSEWTGTSNYGYTF	TGTGCCAGCTCAGAGTGGACAGGGACCTCTAACTATGGCTACACCTTC
TRBV19	.	.	TRBJ2-3	CASSPLGASDTQYF	TGTGCCAGTTCCCCTTTGGGGGCGTCAGATACGCAGTATTTT
TRBV7-9	.	.	TRBJ1-1	CASSLPQGGTEAFF	TGTGCCAGCAGCTTACCACAGGGTGGCACTGAAGCTTTCTTT
TRBV7-9	TRBD1	.	TRBJ1-2	CASSTGTDDGYTF	TGTGCCAGCAGCACCGGGACAGACGATGGCTACACCTTC
TRBV19	.	few	TRBJ2-7	CASSSGLISWEQYF	TGTGCCAGTAGTAGCGGACTAATCTCATGGGAGCAGTACTTC
TRBV5-6	.	.	TRBJ1-5	CASSFGGVQPQHF	TGTGCCAGCAGCTTTGGAGGGGTCCAGCCCCAGCATTTT
TRBV3-1/TRBV3-2	.	.	TRBJ1-1	CASSQDRGGRTEAFF	TGTGCCAGCAGCCAAGATCGGGGAGGGAGGACTGAAGCTTTCTTT
TRBV27	.	.	TRBJ2-7	CASSLFLGVPYEQYF	TGTGCCAGCAGTTTGTTCCTCGGGGTCCCCTACGAGCAGTACTTC
TRBV3-1/TRBV3-2	TRBD2	.	TRBJ2-5	CASSQVVAGGPVETQYF	TGTGCCAGCAGCCAAGTAGTAGCGGGGGGGCCTGTGGAGACCCAGTACTTC
TRBV4-1	TRBD1	.	TRBJ1-2	CASSQTTGWYGYTF	TGCGCCAGCAGCCAGACGACAGGGTGGTATGGCTACACCTTC
TRBV9	.	.	TRBJ2-7	CASSVLGTGEQYF	TGTGCCAGCAGCGTGCTGGGGACTGGCGAGCAGTACTTC
TRBV6-1	TRBD1	.	TRBJ1-3	CASRESTGGSGNTIYF	TGTGCCAGCAGGGAATCCACAGGGGGCTCTGGAAACACCATATATTTT
TRBV19	.	.	TRBJ1-3	CASSMQQGDGNTIYF	TGTGCCAGTAGTATGCAACAGGGTGACGGAAACACCATATATTTT
TRBV23-1	TRBD1	.	TRBJ1-4	CASSQSRGGGQGPNEKLFF	TGCGCCAGCAGTCAATCGAGAGGCGGGGGACAGGGTCCTAATGAAAAACTGTTTTTT
TRBV6-5	.	.	TRBJ2-7	CASGVVSSYEQYF	TGTGCCAGCGGAGTTGTCAGCTCCTACGAGCAGTACTTC
TRBV5-1	TRBD1	few	TRBJ1-4	CASSLQGNSNEKLFF	TGCGCCAGCAGCTTACAGGGGAACTCTAATGAAAAACTGTTTTTT
TRBV4-1	.	.	TRBJ2-7	CASSQVGASEQYF	TGCGCCAGCAGCCAAGTGGGGGCGTCCGAGCAGTACTTC
TRBV4-1	TRBD1	.	TRBJ1-5	CASSQPRDRGVSNQPQHF	TGCGCCAGCAGCCAACCACGAGACAGGGGGGTTAGCAATCAGCCCCAGCATTTT
TRBV5-1	.	few	TRBJ1-2	CASSFLGGNYGYTF	TGCGCCAGCAGCTTTTTGGGGGGGAACTATGGCTACACCTTC
TRBV4-1	TRBD1	.	TRBJ2-7	CASSHLGGAIHEQYF	TGCGCCAGCAGCCACCTAGGGGGCGCAATCCACGAGCAGTACTTC
TRBV5-1	.	.	TRBJ1-6	CASSLAAGDNSPLHF	TGCGCCAGCAGCTTGGCGGCAGGGGATAATTCACCCCTCCACTTT
TRBV7-8	.	.	TRBJ1-5	CASSGEPGLPQHF	TGTGCCAGCAGCGGCGAACCGGGACTACCCCAGCATTTT
TRBV5-1	TRBD2	.	TRBJ2-5	CASSTGLAGDQETQYF	TGCGCCAGCAGCACCGGACTAGCGGGGGACCAAGAGACCCAGTACTTC
TRBV1	.	.	TRBJ2-7	CTSSQQSGGCSRSSYEQYF	TGCACCAGCAGCCAACAAAGCGGGGGGTGCTCCCGCAGCTCCTACGAGCAGTACTTC
TRBV6-5	.	.	TRBJ1-5	CASSWRSNQPQHF	TGTGCCAGCAGTTGGAGAAGCAATCAGCCCCAGCATTTT
TRBV19	TRBD1	.	TRBJ1-1	CASSIWGRGLRGVTPEAFF	TGTGCCAGTAGTATATGGGGCAGGGGGCTTCGGGGAGTAACCCCTGAAGCTTTCTTT
TRBV25-1	.	.	TRBJ2-3	CASSEGLALSTDTQYF	TGTGCCAGCAGTGAAGGCCTAGCGTTAAGCACAGATACGCAGTATTTT
TRBV11-2	TRBD1	.	TRBJ1-6	CASSQDRDGSPLHF	TGTGCCAGCAGCCAGGACAGGGATGGGTCACCCCTCCACTTT
TRBV14	TRBD2	.	TRBJ2-5	CASSQTSGVETQYF	TGTGCCAGCAGCCAAACTAGCGGGGTTGAGACCCAGTACTTC
TRBV6-5	TRBD1	.	TRBJ1-2	CASTRQGSIYGYTF	TGTGCCAGCACACGACAGGGGTCAATCTATGGCTACACCTTC
TRBV10-2	.	.	TRBJ1-1	CASRQGGNTEAFF	TGCGCCAGCAGACAAGGGGGGAACACTGAAGCTTTCTTT
TRBV7-6	TRBD2	once	TRBJ2-1	CASSPRGLAGGNEQFF	TGTGCCAGCAGCCCCCGCGGACTAGCGGGGGGCAATGAGCAGTTCTTC
TRBV3-1/TRBV3-2	.	.	TRBJ2-1	CASSPIQRGEQFF	TGTGCCAGCAGCCCGATCCAGCGTGGGGAGCAGTTCTTC
TRBV2	TRBD1	medium-sized	TRBJ1-1	CASSEAGTANTEAFF	TGTGCCAGCAGTGAAGCAGGGACAGCGAACACTGAAGCTTTCTTT
TRBV11-2	.	once	TRBJ2-5	CASSLQIQETQYF	TGTGCCAGCAGCTTGCAGATCCAAGAGACCCAGTACTTC
TRBV5-1	.	once	TRBJ1-5	CASSLRQGPNQPQHF	TGCGCCAGCAGCTTGAGGCAGGGGCCGAATCAGCCCCAGCATTTT
TRBV6-2/TRBV6-3	.	.	TRBJ1-1	CASSYLKGLWTEAFF	TGTGCCAGCAGTTACCTTAAGGGGCTGTGGACTGAAGCTTTCTTT
TRBV6-1	.	.	TRBJ1-6	CASSDSRAWGGNSPLHF	TGTGCCAGCAGTGATTCCAGGGCTTGGGGAGGTAATTCACCCCTCCACTTT
TRBV18	TRBD1	.	TRBJ2-7	CASSLTRQGAYEQYF	TGTGCCAGCTCACTTACCCGACAGGGCGCCTACGAGCAGTACTTC
TRBV11-2	.	.	TRBJ1-3	CASSISGGIYF	TGTGCCAGCAGCATCAGCGGAGGAATATATTTT
TRBV9	.	.	TRBJ1-1	CASSVSGQNTEAFF	TGTGCCAGCAGCGTGAGCGGGCAGAACACTGAAGCTTTCTTT
TRBV6-5	TRBD1	.	TRBJ2-2	CASRRQGEAGELFF	TGTGCCAGCAGAAGACAGGGGGAGGCCGGGGAGCTGTTTTTT
TRBV11-2	.	.	TRBJ1-1	CASSTSTGEAFF	TGTGCCAGCAGCACCTCGACAGGAGAAGCTTTCTTT
TRBV11-2	TRBD2	.	TRBJ2-2	CASSPFGGGNTGELFF	TGTGCCAGCAGCCCATTCGGGGGGGGGAACACCGGGGAGCTGTTTTTT
TRBV5-1	TRBD1	.	TRBJ1-3	CASSLAGQGISGNTIYF	TGCGCCAGCAGCTTGGCCGGACAGGGAATTTCTGGAAACACCATATATTTT
TRBV5-4	TRBD1	.	TRBJ1-2	CASSSRQGYVGYTF	TGTGCCAGCAGCTCACGACAGGGTTACGTTGGCTACACCTTC
TRBV19	TRBD1	once	TRBJ2-5	CASSIHRGEETQYF	TGTGCCAGTAGTATCCACAGGGGAGAAGAGACCCAGTACTTC
TRBV9	TRBD1	.	TRBJ1-2	CASSVGPGGRYGYTF	TGTGCCAGCAGCGTAGGTCCAGGGGGCAGGTATGGCTACACCTTC